This TCR beta chain originates from a study of blood T cells in healthy people across ages. Notes on the study in general: Strongly correlated with naive T cell percentage was TCR beta diversity. Per million T cells, the diversity of TCR beta decreased roughly linearly as age advanced. The study regarded diversity estimates from one million T cells as underestimates.

Isolating PBMCs gave at least 6 million of these cells per sample. V lost 0 bases to trimming and J lost 7 bases, with 16 bases between them. The CDR3 contains 15 residues. The germline gives CDR1 WSHSY, CDR2 SAAADI. A word on this clonotype: Antigen unknown.

The use of a sample-barcoded 5' primer and a J-beta primer mix characterized a second PCR of about 6 to 11 cycles. TCRdb re-derived calls from the 5' RACE reads in MiXCR, one entry per CDR3 protein. The sample contains 920,000 or so distinct CDR3 sequences, 40% to 45% of which appear only once. Sequenced sample: blood. This chain connects TRBV10-2 to TRBJ2-7; maybe TRBD1 (5 bases). The receptor comes from a woman aged 60-75 years in good health. The CDR3 nucleotides are TGCGCCAGCAGTGAGTCAGCAGGGATACTTGAAGAGCAGTACTTC. Translation gives CASSESAGILEEQYF.